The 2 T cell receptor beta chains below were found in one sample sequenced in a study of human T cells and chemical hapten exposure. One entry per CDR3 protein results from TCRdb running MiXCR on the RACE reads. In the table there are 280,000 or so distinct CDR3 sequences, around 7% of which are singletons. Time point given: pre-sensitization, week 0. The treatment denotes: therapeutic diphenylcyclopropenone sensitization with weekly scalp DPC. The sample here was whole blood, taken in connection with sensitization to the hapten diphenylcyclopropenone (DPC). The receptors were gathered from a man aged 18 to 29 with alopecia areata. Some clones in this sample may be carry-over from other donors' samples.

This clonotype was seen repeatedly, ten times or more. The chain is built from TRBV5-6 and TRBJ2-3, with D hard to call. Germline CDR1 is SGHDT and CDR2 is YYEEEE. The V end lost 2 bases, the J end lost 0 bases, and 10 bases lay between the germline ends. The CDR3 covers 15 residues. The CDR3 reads CASSFSVGSTDTQYF. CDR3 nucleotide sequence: TGTGCCAGCAGCTTCTCCGTCGGTAGCACAGATACGCAGTATTTT.

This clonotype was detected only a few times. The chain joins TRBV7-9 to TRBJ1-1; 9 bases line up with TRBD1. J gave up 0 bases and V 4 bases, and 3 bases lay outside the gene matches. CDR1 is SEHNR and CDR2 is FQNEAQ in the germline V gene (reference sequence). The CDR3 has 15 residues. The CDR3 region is CASSSGQGLNTEAFF. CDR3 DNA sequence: TGTGCCAGCAGCTCGGGACAGGGATTGAACACTGAAGCTTTCTTT.